The entry below gives a single T cell receptor (beta chain) sequence along with its context. Its specificity is unknown. This specimen belongs to a study of cytomegalovirus exposure and HLA in healthy donors. For the study at large: A prior analysis found 100 million to 140 million unique TCR beta sequences from some 190 million T cells. Among several hundred genotyped donors, around 80% fell in the Caucasian-associated ancestry cluster.

Between the trimmed V and J ends, which lost 5 bases and 3 bases, there was a span of 8 bases. The CDR3 loop spans 11 amino acids. Looked up from germline, CDR1 is SQVTM and CDR2 is ANQGSEA. Both 60 Vbeta primers and 13 Jbeta primers went into the PCR. Method: immunoSEQ multiplex PCR; TCRdb's copy keeps in-frame clones and lacks some. The sample records 180,000 or so clones, 75% to 90% being singletons. General study points: Reportedly, diagnosis of cytomegalovirus status by the classifier showed high specificity and sensitivity.

The genes are TRBV29-1 and TRBJ2-7, with D unclear. This TCR derives from a girl aged 10 to 17 in good health and CMV-seropositive. The specimen was PBMCs. This chain's CDR3 is CSVQGLYEQYF. The CDR3 bases are TGCAGCGTTCAAGGTCTCTACGAGCAGTACTTC.